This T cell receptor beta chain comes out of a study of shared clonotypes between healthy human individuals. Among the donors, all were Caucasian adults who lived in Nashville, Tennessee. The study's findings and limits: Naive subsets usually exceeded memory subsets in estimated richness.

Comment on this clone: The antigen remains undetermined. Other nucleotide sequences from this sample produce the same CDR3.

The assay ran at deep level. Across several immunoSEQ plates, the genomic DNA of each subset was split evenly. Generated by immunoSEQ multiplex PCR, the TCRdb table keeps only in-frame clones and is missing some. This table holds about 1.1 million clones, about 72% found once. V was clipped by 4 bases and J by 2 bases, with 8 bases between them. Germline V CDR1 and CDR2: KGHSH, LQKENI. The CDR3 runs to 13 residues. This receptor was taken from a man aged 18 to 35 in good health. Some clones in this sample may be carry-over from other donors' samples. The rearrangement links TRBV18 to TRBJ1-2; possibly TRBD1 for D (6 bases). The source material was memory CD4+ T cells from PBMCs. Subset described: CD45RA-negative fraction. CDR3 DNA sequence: TGTGCCAGCTCACTCGGACAGAACTATGGCTACACCTTC. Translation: CASSLGQNYGYTF.